This TCR beta chain derives from a study of CD8 T cells in ankylosing spondylitis. Broader study findings: Characteristic of ankylosing spondylitis blood, it appeared, was a TCR beta motif comprising about eight highly homologous variants.

Library preparation for TCR beta used quantitative 5'-RACE with molecular barcodes. In TCRdb, the 5' RACE reads were re-called with MiXCR into one record per CDR3 protein. The sample has roughly 350,000 distinct CDR3 sequences; roughly 8% are singletons. As regards this clonotype: The antigen is unknown.

Germline-derived CDR1 and CDR2 are SGHRS and YFSETQ. Trimming shortened V by 0 bases and J by 0 bases, and 3 bases separated the two germline ends. This CDR3 contains 13 residues. This TCR came from a male donor with ankylosing spondylitis. The genes are TRBV5-1 and TRBJ2-5; no clear D. Source material: blood, either unsorted or a sorted T cell fraction (not recorded which). In DNA form, the CDR3 reads TGCGCCAGCAGCTTGGAACACCAAGAGACCCAGTACTTC. It encodes CASSLEHQETQYF.